The clone carrying this T cell receptor (beta chain) was counted ten times or more. Its antigen remains unidentified. Every patient was untreated before thyroid surgery. The data originate from a study of metastatic and nonmetastatic thyroid tumors. General study points: The study reportedly found significantly higher TCR beta diversity in malignant thyroid tumors than benign nodules, in blood and tumor.

MiXCR was used by TCRdb to re-call the PCR reads. The sample has under 25,000 clones, about 13% seen once. V was pared by 4 bases and J by 7 bases, with 7 bases of the junction left unmatched. The CDR3 consists of 13 residues. Germline V gene data show CDR1 as LGHDT and CDR2 as YNNKEL (reference sequence). The TCR originated in a female donor with papillary thyroid cancer or a benign thyroid nodule (not recorded which). Some clones in this sample may be carry-over from other donors' samples. The rearrangement links TRBV3-1 to TRBJ2-7; 7 positions match TRBD1. Sequencing was performed on blood. Here the CDR3 DNA reads TGTGCCAGCAGCCGCCAAGACAGGGTGGAGCAGTACTTC. This translates into CASSRQDRVEQYF.